This T cell receptor beta chain was sequenced for a study of blood T cell repertoires in COVID-19. Clones were sequenced by immunoSEQ multiplex PCR, and TCRdb holds only the in-frame ones, with some missing. The data contain some 87,000 clones, more than 60% of them singletons. The CDR3 spans 19 residues. The germline V gene encodes CDR1 MGHRA and CDR2 YSYEKL. V was cut by 0 bases and J by 8 bases, with 25 bases left in between. The sample consisted of peripheral blood. V is TRBV4-1 and J is TRBJ1-4, with a tentative D call TRBD1 (5 bases). The receptor was derived from a woman older than 75 with active or convalescent COVID-19. The CDR3 here is CASSQDQAGSTASKEKLFF. As DNA, the CDR3 is TGCGCCAGCAGCCAAGACCAGGCAGGGTCGACTGCCTCCAAAGAAAAACTGTTTTTT.